The entry below gives a single T cell receptor (beta chain) sequence along with its context. CDR1 is LNHDA, CDR2 SQIVND, per germline (reference sequence). The ends were cut back, 6 bases at V and 2 bases at J, with 13 bases in the middle. The CDR3 totals 14 residues. How the authors handled the data: ImmunoSEQ output lacked quality scores and full-length reads, limiting matched filtering. Profiling relied on immunoSEQ multiplex PCR, and the TCRdb table lists in-frame clones only, not all of them. V, J and clone size derive from that table, while D and trimming were established from the DNA sequence. The table shows around 1.5 million clones, with 98% occurring only once. The source of the sample is a study of shared clonotypes between healthy human individuals.

The rearrangement uses TRBV19 and TRBJ2-5; D is unclear. The TCR comes from a man in his thirties or forties in good health. The material sequenced was naive CD4+ T cells sorted from blood. Subset described: CD45RA+ positively selected. DNA of the CDR3: TGTGCCAGTAGGCCTAGTCTCATACAAGAGACCCAGTACTTC. Translating it yields CASRPSLIQETQYF.